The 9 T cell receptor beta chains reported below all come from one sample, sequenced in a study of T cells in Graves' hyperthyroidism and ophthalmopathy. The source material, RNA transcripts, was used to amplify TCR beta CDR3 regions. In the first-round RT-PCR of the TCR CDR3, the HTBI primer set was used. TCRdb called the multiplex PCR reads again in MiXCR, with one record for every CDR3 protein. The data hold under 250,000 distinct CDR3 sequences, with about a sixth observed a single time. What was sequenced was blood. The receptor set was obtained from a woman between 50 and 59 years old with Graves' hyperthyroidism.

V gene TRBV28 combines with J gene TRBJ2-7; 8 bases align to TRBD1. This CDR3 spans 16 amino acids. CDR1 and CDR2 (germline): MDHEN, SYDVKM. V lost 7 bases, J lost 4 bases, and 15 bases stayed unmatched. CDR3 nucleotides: TGTGCCAGCACCACCAGGAGGACAGGGAATGGTTACGAGCAGTACTTC. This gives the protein CASTTRRTGNGYEQYF.

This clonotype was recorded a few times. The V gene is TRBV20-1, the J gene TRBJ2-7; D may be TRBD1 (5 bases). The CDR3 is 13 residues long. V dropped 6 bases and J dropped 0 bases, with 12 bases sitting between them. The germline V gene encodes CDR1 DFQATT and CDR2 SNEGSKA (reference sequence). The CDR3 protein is CSARRQSSYEQYF. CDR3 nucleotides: TGCAGTGCCAGGAGACAGAGCTCCTACGAGCAGTACTTC.

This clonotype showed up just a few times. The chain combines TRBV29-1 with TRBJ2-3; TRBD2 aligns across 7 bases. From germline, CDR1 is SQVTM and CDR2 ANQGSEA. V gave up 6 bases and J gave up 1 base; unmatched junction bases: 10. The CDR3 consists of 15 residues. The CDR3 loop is CSVPGSSGCTDTQYF. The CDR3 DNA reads TGCAGCGTCCCCGGGTCTAGCGGCTGCACAGATACGCAGTATTTT.

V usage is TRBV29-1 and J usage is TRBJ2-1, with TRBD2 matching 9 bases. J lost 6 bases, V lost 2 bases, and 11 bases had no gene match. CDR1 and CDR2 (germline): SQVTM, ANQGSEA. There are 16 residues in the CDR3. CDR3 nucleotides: TGCAGCGTTGAACGGGTAGCGGGAGTATTAGCCAATGAGCAGTTCTTC. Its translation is CSVERVAGVLANEQFF.

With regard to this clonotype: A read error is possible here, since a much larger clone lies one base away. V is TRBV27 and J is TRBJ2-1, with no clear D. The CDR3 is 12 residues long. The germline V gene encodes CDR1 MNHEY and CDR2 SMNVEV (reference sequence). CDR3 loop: CAGSFGCNEQFF. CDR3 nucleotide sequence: TGTGCCGGCAGTTTTGGGTGCAATGAGCAGTTCTTC.

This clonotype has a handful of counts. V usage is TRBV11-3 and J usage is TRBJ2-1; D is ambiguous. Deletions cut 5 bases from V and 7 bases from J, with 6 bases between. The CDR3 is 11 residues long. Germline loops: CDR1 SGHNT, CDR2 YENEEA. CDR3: CASSLKNEQFF. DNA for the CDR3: TGTGCCAGCAGCCTCAAGAATGAGCAGTTCTTC. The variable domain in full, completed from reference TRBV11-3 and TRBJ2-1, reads EAGVVQSPRYKIIEKKQPVAFWCNPISGHNTLYWYLQNLGQGPELLIRYENEEAVDDSQLPKDRFSAERLKGVDSTLKIQPAELGDSAVYLCASSLKNEQFFGPGTRLTVL.

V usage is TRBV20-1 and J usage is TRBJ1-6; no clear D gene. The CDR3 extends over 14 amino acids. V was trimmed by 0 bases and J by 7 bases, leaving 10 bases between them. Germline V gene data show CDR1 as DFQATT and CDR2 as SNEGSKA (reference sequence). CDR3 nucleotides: TGCAGTGCTAGAGAGGCGGAGAGGAATTCACCCCTCCACTTT. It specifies CSAREAERNSPLHF.

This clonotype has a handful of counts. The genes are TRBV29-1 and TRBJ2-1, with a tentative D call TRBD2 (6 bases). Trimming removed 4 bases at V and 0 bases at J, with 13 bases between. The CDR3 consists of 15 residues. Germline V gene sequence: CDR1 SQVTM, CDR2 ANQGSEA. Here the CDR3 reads CSVVSRGVSYNEQFF. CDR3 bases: TGCAGCGTTGTCTCGCGGGGAGTCTCCTACAATGAGCAGTTCTTC.

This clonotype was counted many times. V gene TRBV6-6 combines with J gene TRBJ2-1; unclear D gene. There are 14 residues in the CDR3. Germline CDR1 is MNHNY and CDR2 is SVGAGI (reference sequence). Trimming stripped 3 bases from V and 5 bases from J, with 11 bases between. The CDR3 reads CASSYSGKNNEQFF. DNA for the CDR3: TGTGCCAGCAGTTATAGTGGGAAAAACAATGAGCAGTTCTTC.